Listed below are T cell receptor beta chains from one sample, sequenced in a study of blood T cell repertoires in COVID-19. Libraries were prepared by immunoSEQ multiplex PCR; TCRdb keeps only in-frame clonotypes and omits some of them. The sample comprises under 45,000 clones, around 85% of which are singletons, and about 25% rests with the top ten. Sequencing was done on a sample of peripheral blood. These receptors came from a human donor with acute or convalescent COVID-19. The donor label of this sample is uncertain. Both conserved end residues are part of each CDR3. D genes are given only for firm matches. Size is stated for part of the rows, as once, few or many counts, or as a class when the clone is expanded.

CDR3nt,CDR3aa,j_gene,v_gene,d_gene,abundance
TGTGCCAGCAGTACTAATCACCCCGGACTAGCGGGGGGGGATACGCAGTATTTT,CASSTNHPGLAGGDTQYF,TRBJ2-3,TRBV27,TRBD2,.
TGTGCCAGCAGCTTCCGGGACTTTTCTGGAAACACCATATATTTT,CASSFRDFSGNTIYF,TRBJ1-3,TRBV13,.,.
TGTGCCAGCAGCGAATGGGGGGATACTGAAGCTTTCTTT,CASSEWGDTEAFF,TRBJ1-1,TRBV9,.,.
TGTGCCAGCAGCTTAAACGGACAGGGCGGAGGTGAGACCCAGTACTTC,CASSLNGQGGGETQYF,TRBJ2-5,TRBV7-3,TRBD1,.
TGCGCCAGCAGCGGCGCTCCGGGACTAGTAGAGACCCAGTACTTC,CASSGAPGLVETQYF,TRBJ2-5,TRBV5-1,TRBD2,once
TGTGCCAGCAACAGGAACAATGAAAAACTGTTTTTT,CASNRNNEKLFF,TRBJ1-4,TRBV3-1/TRBV3-2,.,.
TGTGCCAGCAGGGGACAGGGGGGTGGAAAACTGTTTTTT,CASRGQGGGKLFF,TRBJ1-4,TRBV6-4,TRBD1,.
TGTGCCATCAGTGCCTCAGGGAAATACGAGCAGTACTTC,CAISASGKYEQYF,TRBJ2-7,TRBV10-3,.,.
TGCGCCAGCTGCCCGATACCGACCGGGGGGGAGACCCAGTACTTC,CASCPIPTGGETQYF,TRBJ2-5,TRBV5-1,TRBD2,.
TGTGCCAGCAGCCCCCAATCAGGGGAATATAATTCACCCCTCCACTTT,CASSPQSGEYNSPLHF,TRBJ1-6,TRBV7-6,.,.
TGTGCCTGGAGTATCCTTTTTACAGATACGCAGTATTTT,CAWSILFTDTQYF,TRBJ2-3,TRBV30,.,.
TGCAGCGGGGAAGCCGACAGGGGGGTTGAAGCTTTCTTT,CSGEADRGVEAFF,TRBJ1-1,TRBV29-1,TRBD1,.
TGTGCCAGCTCGCCTACCCGAGCGACGGGGAGGGTGATGAACACTGAAGCTTTCTTT,CASSPTRATGRVMNTEAFF,TRBJ1-1,TRBV18,.,.
TGTGCCAGTAGTCTAATTTATGCTGTGGGAGAACCAGGGGCGGCCAAAAACATTCAGTACTTC,CASSLIYAVGEPGAAKNIQYF,TRBJ2-4,TRBV19,.,.
TGCGCCAGCAGCTTACAGGGTGTCACCGGGGAGCTGTTTTTT,CASSLQGVTGELFF,TRBJ2-2,TRBV5-1,.,.
TGTGCCAGCAGCGCCCGACAGGGGGCGGACACCGGGGAGCTGTTTTTT,CASSARQGADTGELFF,TRBJ2-2,TRBV9,TRBD1,.
TGTGCCTGGCGTATCGGGATGAACACTGAAGCTTTCTTT,CAWRIGMNTEAFF,TRBJ1-1,TRBV30,.,.
TGTGCCAGCAGCGGACCCGGACTAGCCGGCACCGGGGAGCTGTTTTTT,CASSGPGLAGTGELFF,TRBJ2-2,TRBV2,TRBD2,few
TGTGCCTGGAGTGGGGGACTAGCGAAGGGGTTCTTC,CAWSGGLAKGFF,TRBJ2-1,TRBV30,TRBD2,.
TGTGCCAGCAGCTTACAGGGGGACTCCTACGAGCAGTACTTC,CASSLQGDSYEQYF,TRBJ2-7,TRBV7-9,TRBD1,.
TGTGCCAGCAGCTCCCCCGGGACAGGGTGGTACGAGCAGTACTTC,CASSSPGTGWYEQYF,TRBJ2-7,TRBV7-8,TRBD1,.
TGTGCCAGCAGACGAAGGGGGAGAGATTCCGCTGAAGCTTTCTTT,CASRRRGRDSAEAFF,TRBJ1-1,TRBV27,.,.
TGTGCCAGCAGCTACGGACAAGGACGCGAGCAGTACTTC,CASSYGQGREQYF,TRBJ2-7,TRBV11-2,.,few
TGCGCCAGCAGCCCCCGCCCGGGACAGGGGGCTGGTGAGCAGTACTTC,CASSPRPGQGAGEQYF,TRBJ2-7,TRBV5-1,TRBD1,many
TGTGCCAGCAGCGCCCAGGGGCTTGGCAATTCACCCCTCCACTTT,CASSAQGLGNSPLHF,TRBJ1-6,TRBV9,.,.
TGTGCCAGCAGCCAAGATGTACAGGTTAACTATGGCTACACCTTC,CASSQDVQVNYGYTF,TRBJ1-2,TRBV3-1/TRBV3-2,.,.
TGTGCCAGCAGCGCGTACGACAGGGGGCCACCCGAGCAGTACTTC,CASSAYDRGPPEQYF,TRBJ2-7,TRBV9,TRBD1,.
TGTGCCAGCAGTGTATTTAGCAGGGTCGGGGGCTACGAGCAGTACTTC,CASSVFSRVGGYEQYF,TRBJ2-7,TRBV6-1,.,.
TGTGCCAGCAGTTACGCCGGGGGGTTGAACACTGAAGCTTTCTTT,CASSYAGGLNTEAFF,TRBJ1-1,TRBV6-2/TRBV6-3,.,.
TGTGCTAGTGGTTTGGTCCCCGCAAGACAGGGGTGGGCTTTCTTT,CASGLVPARQGWAFF,TRBJ1-1,TRBV12-5,TRBD1,.
TGTGCCAGCAGCCGGGACAGCGGCCAAGAGACCCAGTACTTC,CASSRDSGQETQYF,TRBJ2-5,TRBV7-3,TRBD1,.
TGTGCCAGCAGCTTAGCTATCACAGATACGCAGTATTTT,CASSLAITDTQYF,TRBJ2-3,TRBV7-8,.,.
TGCGCCAGCAGCTACGGACTAGCGGGAGGGCTATCGAACACCGGGGAGCTGTTTTTT,CASSYGLAGGLSNTGELFF,TRBJ2-2,TRBV5-1,TRBD2,.
TGTGCCAGCAGTTACTCCGGACTAGCGGGGGCCTACAATGAGCAGTTCTTC,CASSYSGLAGAYNEQFF,TRBJ2-1,TRBV6-2/TRBV6-3,TRBD2,once
TGCGCCAGCAGCCCGAGGACAGGCAACACTGAAGCTTTCTTT,CASSPRTGNTEAFF,TRBJ1-1,TRBV5-1,TRBD1,.
TGCGCCAGCAGCAACGCGGGGGGCTCCGGCTCCTACAATGAGCAGTTCTTC,CASSNAGGSGSYNEQFF,TRBJ2-1,TRBV5-1,TRBD2,few
TGTGCCAGCAGCCACCCGACAGGGGGTGCTGGGGCCAACGTCCTGACTTTC,CASSHPTGGAGANVLTF,TRBJ2-6,TRBV3-1/TRBV3-2,TRBD1,.
TGTGCCAGCAGTGACACCCGCAGAACCTACGAGCAGTACTTC,CASSDTRRTYEQYF,TRBJ2-7,TRBV6-4,.,.
TGCAGCGTTGACCTACAGGGGGTCGATGGCTACACCTTC,CSVDLQGVDGYTF,TRBJ1-2,TRBV29-1,TRBD1,.
TGTGCCGCCCAGGGGGCTAGCTACAATGAGCAGTTCTTC,CAAQGASYNEQFF,TRBJ2-1,TRBV15,TRBD1,.
TGTGCCAGCAGCTTGGCCCTGGGGGGGCAGTTCTTC,CASSLALGGQFF,TRBJ2-1,TRBV5-5,.,.
TGTGCCAGCAGCCGTTTTGGGACTAGCGGAGGCGGGGAGCTGTTTTTT,CASSRFGTSGGGELFF,TRBJ2-2,TRBV3-1/TRBV3-2,TRBD2,.
TGTGCCAGCAGCCCGCAACCCGAGAATACGCAGTATTTT,CASSPQPENTQYF,TRBJ2-3,TRBV7-6,.,.
TGTGCCAGCAGTGAAAGCAGGGGGGAAGGCAATGAGCAGTTCTTC,CASSESRGEGNEQFF,TRBJ2-1,TRBV6-4,.,few
TGTGCCAGCAGCACTCGACAGACCTCTGGAAACACCATATATTTT,CASSTRQTSGNTIYF,TRBJ1-3,TRBV3-1/TRBV3-2,.,.
TGTGCCAGCACCAGGGAGGTCAATCAGCCCCAGCATTTT,CASTREVNQPQHF,TRBJ1-5,TRBV6-5,.,.
TGTGCCAGCAGTTCCGGGGGACTAGCGGTCTACTACGAGCAGTACTTC,CASSSGGLAVYYEQYF,TRBJ2-7,TRBV6-5,TRBD2,once
TGTGCCACCAGTGATCGGAGGGACGGAGAGACCCAGTACTTC,CATSDRRDGETQYF,TRBJ2-5,TRBV24-1,.,.
TGTGCCAGCAGTCGCATTACAGGGGCCCGGGGTAATGAAAAACTGTTTTTT,CASSRITGARGNEKLFF,TRBJ1-4,TRBV28,TRBD1,few
TGTGCCATCAGTGAGGGGGGGATAAAGTCGGCAGATACGCAGTATTTT,CAISEGGIKSADTQYF,TRBJ2-3,TRBV10-3,.,once
TGCGCCAGCAGCCCCGAACAGGGGACAGAGTCCTACGAGCAGTACTTC,CASSPEQGTESYEQYF,TRBJ2-7,TRBV5-1,TRBD1,once
TGTGCCAGTAGTATAGGGCGGGAGGTGATAGAGACCCAGTACTTC,CASSIGREVIETQYF,TRBJ2-5,TRBV19,TRBD2,once
TGTGCCAGCAGCTCTTTAGCGGGGACTAGCACAGATACGCAGTATTTT,CASSSLAGTSTDTQYF,TRBJ2-3,TRBV7-6,TRBD2,.
TGTGCCAGCAGCCAAGGATCTAGCGGGAGTGGGCATGAGCAGTTCTTC,CASSQGSSGSGHEQFF,TRBJ2-1,TRBV3-1/TRBV3-2,TRBD2,.
TGCGCCAGCAGCCGTGGGACAGGATCGAACACTGAAGCTTTCTTT,CASSRGTGSNTEAFF,TRBJ1-1,TRBV5-1,TRBD1,.
TGTGCCAGCAGCTTTCGGACAGGAGCGAACACTGAAGCTTTCTTT,CASSFRTGANTEAFF,TRBJ1-1,TRBV7-6,TRBD1,.
TGTGCCAGCAGCCGGGAAGGGGAAACTGAAGCTTTCTTT,CASSREGETEAFF,TRBJ1-1,TRBV3-1/TRBV3-2,.,.
TGTGCCAGCTCAGGTCTACCGTCCTACGAGCAGTACTTC,CASSGLPSYEQYF,TRBJ2-7,TRBV27,.,.
TGCAGCGTTGAAGATGGGCGGGGGCGGCACTTC,CSVEDGRGRHF,TRBJ2-7,TRBV29-1,.,.
TGCGCCAGCAGTGAGGGAGGACAGGGGGCACGTCAGCCCCAGCATTTT,CASSEGGQGARQPQHF,TRBJ1-5,TRBV10-1,TRBD1,.